This T cell receptor (beta chain) was observed in a study of blood T cell repertoires in COVID-19. Across the study: The United States, Italy and Spain supplied acute and convalescent COVID-19 samples.

The protocol was immunoSEQ multiplex PCR, while the TCRdb copy is restricted to in-frame clones and leaves out a portion. The sample contains over 200,000 clones, 75% to 90% of which appear only once. The sequencing sample was made of peripheral blood. The sequence was collected from a man aged 25-45 years who had recovered from COVID-19.

The CDR3 bases are TGCGCCAGCAGTGAGGTTCTAAAAGAGACCCAGTACTTC. Its protein is CASSEVLKETQYF. The chain couples TRBV10-2 to TRBJ2-5; D ambiguous. The CDR3 is 13 amino acids. The germline V gene encodes CDR1 WSHSY and CDR2 SAAADI. The V gene lost 2 bases and the J gene lost 3 bases, with 7 bases spanning the gap.